The 4 T cell receptor beta chains given below trace back to one sample, sequenced in a study of T cell responses to AZD1222 COVID-19 vaccine. Using immunoSEQ multiplex PCR, the repertoire was profiled, and TCRdb retains in-frame clones only, with some absent. The repertoire consists of approximately 160,000 clones, with approximately 93% occurring once and the leading ten covering over 0.8%. Here the sequenced sample was peripheral blood, taken on day 0 of AZD1222 vaccination. The receptors here all came from an adult in good health.

This clone was counted only a few times. The CDR3 spells CASRSRQQPQHF. The DNA for the CDR3 is TGTGCCAGTAGATCCAGGCAGCAGCCCCAGCATTTT. This sequence joins TRBV19 and TRBJ1-5; D is unclear. Trimming removed 6 bases at V and 7 bases at J, with 10 bases between. This CDR3 contains 12 residues. Germline loops: CDR1 LNHDA, CDR2 SQIVND (reference sequence).

The V gene is TRBV28, the J gene TRBJ2-3, with 12 nucleotides matching TRBD2. CDR1 and CDR2 from the germline V gene are MDHEN and SYDVKM. CDR3 size: 16 residues. V gave up 3 bases and J gave up 2 bases; unmatched junction bases: 3. The CDR3 spells CASSFTSGGYTDTQYF. For the CDR3, the DNA is TGTGCCAGCAGTTTTACTAGCGGGGGGTACACAGATACGCAGTATTTT. The variable domain in full, with the rest retrieved from reference TRBV28 and TRBJ2-3, is DVKVTQSSRYLVKRTGEKVFLECVQDMDHENMFWYRQDPGLGLRLIYFSYDVKMKEKGDIPEGYSVSREKKERFSLILESASTNQTSMYLCASSFTSGGYTDTQYFGPGTRLTVL.

For this clone: A junction boundary mismatches the germline segment, possibly from a read error. The chain links TRBV10-3 to TRBJ1-6; D might be TRBD1 (6 bases). This CDR3 is 12 amino acids long. The V gene's germline CDR1 is ENHRY and CDR2 SYGVKD. The CDR3 nucleotides are TGTGCCATCAGTGAGACCCGGACAGCCTCCCCCTTT. Protein sequence: CAISETRTASPF.

The gene calls are TRBV24-1 and TRBJ2-7, with 8 positions matching TRBD2. The CDR3 is 15 amino acids. Germline-derived CDR1 and CDR2 are KGHDR and SFDVKD. The junction had 5 bases not matched to a gene; V was cut back by 3 bases and J by 2 bases. CDR3 sequence reads: CATSDPYGGAYEQYF. In DNA, the CDR3 is TGTGCCACCAGTGATCCCTACGGGGGGGCCTACGAGCAGTACTTC.